The subject of this entry is one TCR beta chain. Its antigen remains unidentified. The data were taken from a study of cytomegalovirus exposure and HLA in healthy donors. Overall study findings and caveats: In a later analysis, HLA-associated beta chains showed higher expansion and lower generation probabilities than comparable chains. TCR beta V- and J-gene trimming was later associated with a missense DCLRE1C variant. About 150 TCR beta chains were listed as cytomegalovirus-associated.

V lost 3 bases to trimming and J lost 8 bases, with 13 bases between them. The CDR3 runs 13 residues. CDR1 and CDR2 from the germline V gene are KGHSH and LQKENI. Primers: 60 Vbeta forward and 13 Jbeta reverse. Here immunoSEQ multiplex PCR was the method, and the copy in TCRdb shows in-frame clones only, minus some. Altogether around 130,000 clones are present, about four fifths being singletons, with the ten largest covering under 1.2%. This clonotype was sampled from a human donor in good health. The sequencing input was PBMCs. This chain links TRBV18 with TRBJ1-2, with D perhaps matching TRBD1 (6 bases). The CDR3 loop reads CASSPGGPRGYTF. Here the CDR3 DNA reads TGTGCCAGCTCACCCGGGGGGCCCCGGGGCTACACCTTC.